These 8 T cell receptor beta chains share one sample of origin, sequenced in a study of shared clonotypes between healthy human individuals. The data were produced by immunoSEQ multiplex PCR, yet TCRdb's version contains in-frame clones alone and is incomplete. Of fewer than 650,000 clones detected, around 76% appear once; the ten largest clones hold around 12%. Sequencing was done on a sample of PBMCs. Receptor source: a woman in her 40s in good health. Some clones in this sample may be carry-over from other donors' samples.

To note about this clone: This CDR3 is missing its conserved last phenylalanine or tryptophan, likely due to a read error. The V call is TRBV5-1, the J call TRBJ2-2; 7 bases match TRBD2. V lost 4 bases, J lost 4 bases, and 10 bases stayed unmatched. Germline CDR1 is SGHRS and CDR2 is YFSETQ. The CDR3 extends over 16 amino acids. Here the CDR3 reads CASSPGGRESTGELFS. The CDR3 region has the DNA TGCGCCAGCAGCCCAGGAGGGCGGGAGAGCACCGGGGAGCTGTTTTCT.

This chain joins TRBV28 and TRBJ2-1; D remains ambiguous. V was pared by 3 bases and J by 6 bases, with 6 bases between. Germline V CDR1 and CDR2: MDHEN, SYDVKM. The CDR3 is 12 residues long. CDR3 nucleotide sequence: TGTGCCAGCAGTTTTAGGTCCAATGAGCAGTTCTTC. Translating gives CASSFRSNEQFF.

V is TRBV27 and J is TRBJ1-5; TRBD1 might be the D (6 bases). This CDR3 is built from 16 residues. Germline lookup yields CDR1 MNHEY and CDR2 SMNVEV (reference sequence). With 5 bases removed from V and 6 bases from J, the gap between germline ends came to 20 bases. CDR3 DNA: TGTGCCAGCAGTGCCTTTAGCACAGGGTTCAGTCAGCCCCAGCATTTT. This encodes CASSAFSTGFSQPQHF.

The chain uses TRBV28 and TRBJ2-7, with 8 nucleotides matching TRBD1. The germline V gene encodes CDR1 MDHEN and CDR2 SYDVKM. This CDR3 is 15 amino acids long. V was clipped by 5 bases and J by 2 bases; unmatched bases: 8. For the CDR3, the DNA is TGTGCCAGCAGTCCAGGGGGCGCTGGTCCCTACGAGCAGTACTTC. It is translated as CASSPGGAGPYEQYF.

The chain uses TRBV7-9 and TRBJ1-3; D ambiguous. V was trimmed by 1 base and J by 1 base, leaving 17 bases between them. CDR1 SEHNR and CDR2 FQNEAQ come from the germline V gene (reference sequence). The CDR3 runs to 18 residues. As DNA, the CDR3 is TGTGCCAGCAGCTTAGGTTATTACGGTGAACCGTCTGGAAACACCATATATTTT. The encoded protein is CASSLGYYGEPSGNTIYF.

The CDR3 nucleotides read TGTGCCAGCAGCTTATCCGTCCTAGATACGCAGTATTTT. This gives the protein CASSLSVLDTQYF. This chain uses TRBV7-9 with TRBJ2-3; D uncertain. This CDR3 has 13 amino acids. V was clipped by 2 bases and J by 5 bases, with 8 bases between them. Germline V gene lookup returns CDR1 SEHNR and CDR2 FQNEAQ (reference sequence).

The rearrangement joins TRBV15 to TRBJ2-5, with 13 bases matching TRBD2. V shed 2 bases and J 4 bases; nucleotides not matched to a gene: 7. The germline CDR1 and CDR2 sequences are LNHNV and YYDKDF (reference sequence). CDR3 size: 17 residues. The CDR3: CATSRNTGLAGVETQYF. The CDR3 nucleotides are TGTGCCACCAGCAGAAACACCGGACTAGCGGGAGTAGAGACCCAGTACTTC.

This clone appeared a few times. The V call is TRBV7-6, the J call TRBJ2-7; 9 bases are shared with TRBD2. The CDR3 sequence is 15 residues long. Germline CDR1 is SGHVS and CDR2 is FNYEAQ. V shed 1 base, J shed 6 bases, and the junction held 7 bases outside the gene matches. The DNA for the CDR3 is TGTGCCAGCAGCTTAGGTGGCGGGAGGGCCTTCGAGCAGTACTTC. Translated, it gives CASSLGGGRAFEQYF.